The 13 T cell receptor beta chains below come from one sample, sequenced in a study of graft-versus-host responses after intestinal transplantation. TCRdb's copy holds only in-frame clones and misses some; the assay was immunoSEQ multiplex PCR. The sample has some 110,000 clones; around 90% are singletons. The antigens of these receptors remain unknown. The specimen was unstimulated CD4+ T cells sorted from spleen or lymph node cells, collected before transplant. These receptors originate from a human donor who was the organ donor for an intestinal transplant.

V and J are TRBV9 and TRBJ2-3; 10 positions agree with TRBD2. Germline trimming cut 4 bases from V and 3 bases from J; bases unmatched to any gene: 5. The CDR3 covers 15 residues. CDR1 and CDR2 from the germline V gene are SGDLS and YYNGEE. CDR3 sequence: CASSSTSGITDTQYF. The CDR3 nucleotides are TGTGCCAGCAGCTCAACTAGCGGGATAACAGATACGCAGTATTTT.

The chain joins TRBV18 to TRBJ1-3; D uncertain. There are 15 residues in the CDR3. Trimming took off 2 bases at V and 0 bases at J, with 8 bases between the two ends. Germline V gene lookup returns CDR1 KGHSH and CDR2 LQKENI. In DNA form, the CDR3 reads TGTGCCAGCTCACCATCAGCGGACTCTGGAAACACCATATATTTT. Encoded protein: CASSPSADSGNTIYF. Full variable domain (remainder filled in from reference TRBV18 and TRBJ1-3): NAGVMQNPRHLVRRRGQEARLRCSPMKGHSHVYWYRQLPEEGLKFMVYLQKENIIDESGMPKERFSAEFPKEGPSILRIQQVVRGDSAAYFCASSPSADSGNTIYFGEGSWLTVV.

Details on this clone: The sample holds other DNA sequences that translate to the same CDR3. The gene calls are TRBV5-1 and TRBJ1-1; D not certain. The CDR3 is 13 residues long. Trimming left V 0 bases short and J 1 base short, with 4 bases between. Germline assignment: CDR1 SGHRS and CDR2 YFSETQ. This chain's CDR3 is CASSLGGNTEAFF. As DNA, the CDR3 is TGCGCCAGCAGCTTGGGGGGGAACACTGAAGCTTTCTTT.

The rearrangement joins TRBV5-1 to TRBJ2-2; TRBD1 matches 9 bases. Germline-derived CDR1 and CDR2 are SGHRS and YFSETQ. The length of the CDR3 is 14 residues. The ends lost 5 bases at V and 6 bases at J; junction bases unmatched: 5. The CDR3 loop is CASRWTGEAGELFF. CDR3 coding DNA: TGCGCCAGCAGGTGGACAGGGGAGGCCGGGGAGCTGTTTTTT.

In its sample, this clone was seen a few times. The V call is TRBV2, the J call TRBJ2-5; TRBD2 agrees at 8 bases. CDR3 length: 13 amino acids. Trimming took 4 bases from V and 4 from J; bases not matched to a gene: 2. Germline V gene sequence: CDR1 SNHLY, CDR2 FYNNEI. The CDR3 region has the DNA TGTGCCAGCAGTGGGCTAGCGGGAGAGACCCAGTACTTC. Amino acid sequence: CASSGLAGETQYF.

This clone showed up just once. J is TRBJ1-2 and V is TRBV7-8, with 7 bases lining up with TRBD1. This CDR3 has 14 amino acids. Trimming removed 4 bases from V and 5 bases from J; junction bases left unmatched: 7. The germline CDR1 and CDR2 sequences are SGHVS and FQNEAQ. This chain's CDR3 is CASSSQGGGYGYTF. The CDR3 region has the DNA TGTGCCAGCAGCTCGCAGGGGGGCGGGTATGGCTACACCTTC.

V usage is TRBV5-1 and J usage is TRBJ2-3; 8 bases fit TRBD1. Germline assignment: CDR1 SGHRS and CDR2 YFSETQ. CDR3 size: 15 residues. V shed 2 bases, J shed 2 bases, and the junction held 4 bases outside the gene matches. CDR3 in DNA: TGCGCCAGCAGCTTTGGACAGGGTTACACAGATACGCAGTATTTT. It yields the protein CASSFGQGYTDTQYF.

The chain couples TRBV12-1 to TRBJ2-1; the table's TRBD2 call for D was not verified on the DNA. TRBV12-1 represents a pseudogene. This CDR3 has 18 amino acids. CDR3 sequence: CASSPGLAGVRSYNEQFF. The CDR3 DNA sequence: TGTGCCAGCAGCCCGGGACTAGCGGGAGTCCGCTCCTACAATGAGCAGTTCTTC.

This rearrangement joins TRBV9 to TRBJ2-2; a possible D gene is TRBD2 (6 bases). The CDR3 runs 15 residues. From germline, CDR1 is SGDLS and CDR2 YYNGEE. V lost 1 base, J lost 3 bases, and 10 bases lay in between. The CDR3 DNA sequence: TGTGCCAGCAGCGTAAGCGGGCGTTACACCGGGGAGCTGTTTTTT. Amino acid sequence: CASSVSGRYTGELFF. Supplemented by reference TRBV9 and TRBJ2-2, the full variable domain reads DSGVTQTPKHLITATGQRVTLRCSPRSGDLSVYWYQQSLDQGLQFLIQYYNGEERAKGNILERFSAQQFPDLHSELNLSSLELGDSALYFCASSVSGRYTGELFFGEGSRLTVL.

V and J are TRBV5-4 and TRBJ2-5, with D tentatively TRBD1 (5 bases). Germline CDR1 and CDR2: SGHNT and YYREEE (reference sequence). Trimming removed 5 bases from V and 5 bases from J, with 10 bases in between. CDR3 length equals 12 residues. CDR3 DNA: TGTGCCAGCAGTTTTAACAGGGAGACCCAGTACTTC. Its protein product is CASSFNRETQYF.

The CDR3 sequence is CASSLSGGHGYTF. CDR3 nucleotides: TGTGCCAGCAGCCTTTCAGGGGGGCATGGCTACACCTTC. This chain connects TRBV6-6 to TRBJ1-2; 7 positions agree with TRBD1. V shed 6 bases and J 6 bases; nucleotides not matched to a gene: 7. CDR1 is MNHNY and CDR2 is SVGAGI in the germline V gene (reference sequence). This CDR3 comprises 13 residues.

The rearrangement links TRBV30 to TRBJ1-1; D may be TRBD1 (6 bases). Germline lookup yields CDR1 GTSNPN and CDR2 SVGIG (reference sequence). The length of the CDR3 is 13 residues. The V and J ends lost 4 bases and 4 bases respectively, with 13 bases between them. CDR3 sequence: CAWKLRRGTEAFF. Here the CDR3 DNA reads TGTGCCTGGAAACTCCGCAGGGGCACTGAAGCTTTCTTT.

Worth noting for this clone: The germline gene is not matched at one end of the junction; a read error may be the cause. Different DNA sequences within this sample yield the same CDR3. For the CDR3, the DNA is TGTGCTAGTAGTACCCGGGGGAGGGTAACAGATACGCAGTATTTT. Translating gives CASSTRGRVTDTQYF. The rearrangement uses TRBV19 and TRBJ2-3, with 7 bases identical to TRBD2. Germline CDR1 is LNHDA and CDR2 is SQIVND (reference sequence). The CDR3 has 15 amino acids. Together with reference TRBV19 and TRBJ2-3, the CDR3 gives the full variable domain: DGGITQSPKYLFRKEGQNVTLSCEQNLNHDAMYWYRQDPGQGLRLIYYSQIVNDFQKGDIAEGYSVSREKKESFPLTVTSAQKNPTAFYLCASSTRGRVTDTQYFGPGTRLTVL.